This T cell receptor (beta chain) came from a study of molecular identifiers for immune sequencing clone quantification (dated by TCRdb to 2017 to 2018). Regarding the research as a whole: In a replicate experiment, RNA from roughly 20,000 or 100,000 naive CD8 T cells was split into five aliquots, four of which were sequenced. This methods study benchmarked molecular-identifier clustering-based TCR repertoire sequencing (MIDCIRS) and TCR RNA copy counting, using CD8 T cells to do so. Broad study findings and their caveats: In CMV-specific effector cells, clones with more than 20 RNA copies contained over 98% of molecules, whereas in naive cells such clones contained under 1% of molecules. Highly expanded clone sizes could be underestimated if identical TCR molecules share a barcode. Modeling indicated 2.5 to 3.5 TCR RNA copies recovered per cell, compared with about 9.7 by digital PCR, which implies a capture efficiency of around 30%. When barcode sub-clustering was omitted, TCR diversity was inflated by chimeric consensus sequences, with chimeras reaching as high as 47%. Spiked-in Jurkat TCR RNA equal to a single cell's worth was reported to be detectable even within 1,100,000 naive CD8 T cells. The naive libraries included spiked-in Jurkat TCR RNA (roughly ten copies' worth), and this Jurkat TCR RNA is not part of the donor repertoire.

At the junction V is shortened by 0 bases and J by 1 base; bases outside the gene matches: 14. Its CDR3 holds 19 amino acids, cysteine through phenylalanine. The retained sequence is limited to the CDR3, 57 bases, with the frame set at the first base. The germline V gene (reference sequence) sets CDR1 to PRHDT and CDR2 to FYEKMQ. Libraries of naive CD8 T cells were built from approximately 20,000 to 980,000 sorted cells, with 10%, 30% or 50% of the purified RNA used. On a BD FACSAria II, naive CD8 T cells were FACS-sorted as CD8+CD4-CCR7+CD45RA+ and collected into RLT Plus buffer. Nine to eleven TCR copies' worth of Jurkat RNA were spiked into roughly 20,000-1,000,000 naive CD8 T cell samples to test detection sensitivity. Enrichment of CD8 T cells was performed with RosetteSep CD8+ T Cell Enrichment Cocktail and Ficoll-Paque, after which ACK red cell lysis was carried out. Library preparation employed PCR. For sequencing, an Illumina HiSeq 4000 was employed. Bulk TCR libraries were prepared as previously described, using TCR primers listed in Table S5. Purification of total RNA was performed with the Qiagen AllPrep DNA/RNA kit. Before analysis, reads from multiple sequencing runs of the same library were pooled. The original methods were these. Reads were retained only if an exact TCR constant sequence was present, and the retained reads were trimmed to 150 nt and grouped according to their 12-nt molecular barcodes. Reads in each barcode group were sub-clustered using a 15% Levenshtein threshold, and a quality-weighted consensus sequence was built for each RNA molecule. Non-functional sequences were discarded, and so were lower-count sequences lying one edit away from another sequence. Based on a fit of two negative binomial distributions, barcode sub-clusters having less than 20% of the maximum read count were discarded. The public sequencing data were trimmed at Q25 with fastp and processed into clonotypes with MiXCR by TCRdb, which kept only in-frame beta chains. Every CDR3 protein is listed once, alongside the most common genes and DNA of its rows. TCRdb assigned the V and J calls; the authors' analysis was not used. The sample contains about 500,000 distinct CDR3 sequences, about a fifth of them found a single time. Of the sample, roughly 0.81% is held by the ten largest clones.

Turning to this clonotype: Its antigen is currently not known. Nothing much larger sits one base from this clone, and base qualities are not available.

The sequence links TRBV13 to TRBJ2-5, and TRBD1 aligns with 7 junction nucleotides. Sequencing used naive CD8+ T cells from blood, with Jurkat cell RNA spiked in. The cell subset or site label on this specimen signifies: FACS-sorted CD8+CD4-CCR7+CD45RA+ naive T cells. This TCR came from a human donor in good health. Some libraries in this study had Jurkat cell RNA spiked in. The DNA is TGTGCCAGCAGCTTAGGCCATCTCACCGGGTCAGGGGGCCAAGAGACCCAGTACTTC. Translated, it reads CASSLGHLTGSGGQETQYF.